Each of the 8 T cell receptor beta chains below was sequenced from the same sample in a study of blood T cell repertoires in COVID-19. The protocol was immunoSEQ multiplex PCR, while the TCRdb copy is restricted to in-frame clones and leaves out a portion. Here the sample spans about 100,000 clones, 70% to 80% being singletons. Sequencing used peripheral blood. Receptors originate from a woman aged 70-85 years with acute or convalescent COVID-19.

The chain links TRBV18 to TRBJ1-4, with D tentatively TRBD1 (5 bases). CDR1 is KGHSH and CDR2 is LQKENI in the germline V gene. The CDR3 has 14 residues. Between the trimmed V and J ends, which lost 4 bases and 8 bases, there was a span of 14 bases. CDR3 sequence reads: CASSLALEGEKLFF. In nucleotides, the CDR3 is TGTGCCAGCTCACTCGCCCTGGAGGGGGAAAAACTGTTTTTT.

The chain joins TRBV11-3 to TRBJ2-5; a possible D gene is TRBD2 (5 bases). V lost 0 bases to trimming and J lost 5 bases, with 13 bases between them. Germline CDR1 SGHNT, CDR2 YENEEA. The CDR3 contains 15 residues. The CDR3 DNA follows: TGTGCCAGCAGCTTAGATTACTCTAGCATGGAGACCCAGTACTTC. Amino acids: CASSLDYSSMETQYF.

The CDR3 loop is CASRRGGGFDEQFF. In DNA, the CDR3 is TGTGCCAGTAGACGGGGAGGGGGTTTCGATGAGCAGTTCTTC. The chain joins TRBV19 to TRBJ2-1; D might be TRBD2 (7 bases). The CDR3 contains 14 residues. Germline V gene lookup returns CDR1 LNHDA and CDR2 SQIVND (reference sequence). The V gene lost 6 bases and the J gene lost 8 bases, with 17 bases spanning the gap. The entire variable domain, with the rest obtained from reference TRBV19 and TRBJ2-1, is as follows: DGGITQSPKYLFRKEGQNVTLSCEQNLNHDAMYWYRQDPGQGLRLIYYSQIVNDFQKGDIAEGYSVSREKKESFPLTVTSAQKNPTAFYLCASRRGGGFDEQFFGPGTRLTVL.

The count of this clone is one. V usage is TRBV11-2 and J usage is TRBJ2-5, with 7 nucleotides matching TRBD1. There are 15 residues in the CDR3. CDR1 and CDR2 from the germline V gene are SGHAT and FQNNGV. V shed 6 bases and J 1 base; nucleotides not matched to a gene: 8. CDR3 in DNA: TGTGCCAGCAGTCTTCGAGGACAGGCCCAAGAGACCCAGTACTTC. Translated: CASSLRGQAQETQYF.

The V and J genes are TRBV7-9 and TRBJ2-5; 9 bases match TRBD1. CDR3 size: 15 residues. With V trimmed by 0 bases and J by 6 bases, 5 bases remained unmatched. Germline values: CDR1 SEHNR, CDR2 FQNEAQ (reference sequence). CDR3 nucleotides: TGTGCCAGCAGCTTAGCGGGACAGGGTGGGAAGACCCAGTACTTC. Protein product: CASSLAGQGGKTQYF.

V gene TRBV3-1 (or the pseudogene TRBV3-2) combines with J gene TRBJ2-2; no clear D. V was shortened by 1 base and J by 3 bases, with 6 bases between the two germline ends. CDR1 and CDR2 from the germline V gene are LGHDT and YNNKEL (reference sequence). There are 14 residues in the CDR3. CDR3 nucleotide sequence: TGTGCCAGCAGCCAAGGTAGCTACACCGGGGAGCTGTTTTTT. It translates to CASSQGSYTGELFF.

V is TRBV6-5 and J is TRBJ2-5; D may be TRBD1 (6 bases). Germline V gene sequence: CDR1 MNHEY, CDR2 SVGAGI. This CDR3 comprises 14 residues. Between the trimmed V and J ends, which lost 6 bases and 3 bases, there was a span of 14 bases. CDR3 loop: CASRITGKKETQYF. The DNA for the CDR3 is TGTGCCAGCAGAATAACAGGGAAGAAAGAGACCCAGTACTTC.

This clone was counted ten times or more. V is TRBV12-5 and J is TRBJ2-7; no definite D call. This CDR3 is built from 11 residues. Between the trimmed V and J ends, which lost 5 bases and 2 bases, there was a span of 4 bases. Germline-derived CDR1 and CDR2 are LGHNT and FRNRAP. The chain's CDR3 is CASGLTYEQYF. The DNA of the CDR3 is TGTGCTAGTGGTCTTACCTACGAGCAGTACTTC.